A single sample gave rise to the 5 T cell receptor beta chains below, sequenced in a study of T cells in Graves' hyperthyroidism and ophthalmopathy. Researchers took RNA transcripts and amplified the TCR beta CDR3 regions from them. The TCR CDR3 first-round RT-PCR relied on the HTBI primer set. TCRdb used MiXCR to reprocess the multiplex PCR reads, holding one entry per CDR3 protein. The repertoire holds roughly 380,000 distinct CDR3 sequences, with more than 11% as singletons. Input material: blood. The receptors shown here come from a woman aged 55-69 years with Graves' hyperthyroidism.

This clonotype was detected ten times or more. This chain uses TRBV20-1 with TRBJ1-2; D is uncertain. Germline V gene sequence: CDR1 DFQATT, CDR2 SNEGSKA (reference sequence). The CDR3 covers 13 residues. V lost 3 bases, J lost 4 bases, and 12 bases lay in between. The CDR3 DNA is TGCAGTGCTAGCGCGGTGGTCGTCTATGGCTACACCTTC. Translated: CSASAVVVYGYTF.

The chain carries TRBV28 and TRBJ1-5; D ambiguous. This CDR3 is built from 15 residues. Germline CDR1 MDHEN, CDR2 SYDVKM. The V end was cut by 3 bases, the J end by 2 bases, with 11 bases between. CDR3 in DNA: TGTGCCAGCAGTTTGACCGCGGCTGGCAATCAGCCCCAGCATTTT. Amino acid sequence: CASSLTAAGNQPQHF.

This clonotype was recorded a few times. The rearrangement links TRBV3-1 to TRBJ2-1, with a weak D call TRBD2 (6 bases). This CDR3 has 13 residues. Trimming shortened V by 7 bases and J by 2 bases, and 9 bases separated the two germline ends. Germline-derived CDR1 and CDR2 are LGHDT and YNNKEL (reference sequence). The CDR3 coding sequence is TGTGCCAGCATGGGACTCACCTACAATGAGCAGTTCTTC. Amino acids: CASMGLTYNEQFF.

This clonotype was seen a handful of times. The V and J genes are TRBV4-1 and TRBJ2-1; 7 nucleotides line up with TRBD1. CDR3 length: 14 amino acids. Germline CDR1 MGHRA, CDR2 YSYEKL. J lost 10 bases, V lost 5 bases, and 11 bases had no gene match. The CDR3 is CASSTPFPGQEQFF. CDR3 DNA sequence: TGCGCCAGCAGCACCCCCTTTCCGGGACAGGAGCAGTTCTTC.

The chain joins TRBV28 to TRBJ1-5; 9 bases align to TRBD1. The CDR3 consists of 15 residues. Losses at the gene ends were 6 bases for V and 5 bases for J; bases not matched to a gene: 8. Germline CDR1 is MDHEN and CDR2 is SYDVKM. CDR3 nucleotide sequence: TGTGCCAGCAGCCCCGGGACAGGGTGGCATCAGCCCCAGCATTTT. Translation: CASSPGTGWHQPQHF.